The clone carrying this TCR beta chain was observed a single time. This record comes from a study of PD-L1 blockade in urothelial cancer. Turning to the study itself: Patients commenced atezolizumab in about 2014, and it was given at 1,200 mg intravenously every 3 weeks.

Profiling relied on immunoSEQ multiplex PCR, and the TCRdb table lists in-frame clones only, not all of them. The data hold some 120,000 clones, with about 82% observed a single time. V lost 4 bases, J lost 6 bases, and 13 bases stayed unmatched. Germline CDR1 and CDR2: LNHDA and SQIVND (reference sequence). The CDR3 is 16 amino acids. The sample's time point: peripheral blood 6 weeks after treatment start. V is TRBV19 and J is TRBJ1-1, with 8 bases that match TRBD1. This sample comprised PBMCs, obtained around atezolizumab (anti-PD-L1) treatment. The clonotype originates from a man aged 45-65 years with urothelial cancer. The CDR3 spells CASSKRETGDFSEAFF. The DNA for the CDR3 is TGTGCCAGTAGTAAGAGGGAGACAGGGGACTTTTCTGAAGCTTTCTTT.